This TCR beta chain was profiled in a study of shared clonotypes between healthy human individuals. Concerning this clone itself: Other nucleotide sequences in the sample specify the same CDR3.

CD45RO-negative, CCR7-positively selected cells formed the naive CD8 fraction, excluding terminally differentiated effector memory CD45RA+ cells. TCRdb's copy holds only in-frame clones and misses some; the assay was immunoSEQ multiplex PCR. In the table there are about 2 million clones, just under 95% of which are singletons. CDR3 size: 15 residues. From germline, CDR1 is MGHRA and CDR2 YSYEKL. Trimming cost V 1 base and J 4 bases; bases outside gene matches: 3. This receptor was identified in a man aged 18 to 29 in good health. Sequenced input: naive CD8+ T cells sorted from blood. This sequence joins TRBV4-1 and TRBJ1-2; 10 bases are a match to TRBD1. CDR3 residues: CASSQGDRGGYGYTF. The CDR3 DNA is TGCGCCAGCAGCCAAGGGGACAGGGGAGGCTATGGCTACACCTTC.